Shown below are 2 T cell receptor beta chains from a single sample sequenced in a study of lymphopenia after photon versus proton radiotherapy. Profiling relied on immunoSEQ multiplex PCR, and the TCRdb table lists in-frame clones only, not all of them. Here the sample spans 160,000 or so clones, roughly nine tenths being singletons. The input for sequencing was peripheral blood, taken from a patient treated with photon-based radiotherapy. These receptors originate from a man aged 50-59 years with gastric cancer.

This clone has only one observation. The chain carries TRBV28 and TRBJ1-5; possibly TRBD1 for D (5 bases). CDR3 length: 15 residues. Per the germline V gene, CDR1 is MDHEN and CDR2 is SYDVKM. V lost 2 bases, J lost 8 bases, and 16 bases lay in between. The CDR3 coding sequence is TGTGCCAGCAGTTTAGGGGGTTGGCGGTGGGAGCCCCAGCATTTT. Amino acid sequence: CASSLGGWRWEPQHF.

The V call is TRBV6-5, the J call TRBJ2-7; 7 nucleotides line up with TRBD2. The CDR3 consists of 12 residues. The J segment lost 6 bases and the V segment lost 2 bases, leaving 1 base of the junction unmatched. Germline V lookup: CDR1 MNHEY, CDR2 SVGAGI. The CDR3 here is CASSYSGVEQYF. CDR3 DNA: TGTGCCAGCAGTTACAGCGGGGTCGAGCAGTACTTC.